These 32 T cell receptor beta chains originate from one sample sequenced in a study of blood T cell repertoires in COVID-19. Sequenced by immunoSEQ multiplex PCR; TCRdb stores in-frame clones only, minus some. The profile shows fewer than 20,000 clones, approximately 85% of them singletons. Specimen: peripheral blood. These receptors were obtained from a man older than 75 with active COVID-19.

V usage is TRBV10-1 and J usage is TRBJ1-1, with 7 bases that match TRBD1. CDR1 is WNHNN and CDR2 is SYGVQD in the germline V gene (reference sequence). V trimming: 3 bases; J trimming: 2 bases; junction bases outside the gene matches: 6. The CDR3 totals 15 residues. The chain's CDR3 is CASSEGQAINTEAFF. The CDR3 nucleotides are TGCGCCAGCAGTGAAGGACAGGCCATCAACACTGAAGCTTTCTTT.

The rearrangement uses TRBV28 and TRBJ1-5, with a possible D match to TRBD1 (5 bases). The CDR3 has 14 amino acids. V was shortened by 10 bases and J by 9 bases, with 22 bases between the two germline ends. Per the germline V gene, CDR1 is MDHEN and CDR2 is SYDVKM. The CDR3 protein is CATRGAGGISPQHF. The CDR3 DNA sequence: TGTGCCACCCGAGGCGCTGGGGGGATTTCGCCCCAGCATTTT.

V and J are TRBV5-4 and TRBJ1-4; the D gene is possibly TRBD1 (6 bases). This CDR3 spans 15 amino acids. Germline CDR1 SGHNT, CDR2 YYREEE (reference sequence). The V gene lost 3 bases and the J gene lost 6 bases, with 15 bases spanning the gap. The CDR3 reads CASSSTRGVDEKLFF. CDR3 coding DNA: TGTGCCAGCAGCTCGACCAGGGGCGTGGATGAAAAACTGTTTTTT.

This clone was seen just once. This chain's CDR3 is CASSQSGRPHEQYF. In nucleotides, the CDR3 is TGTGCCAGCAGTCAAAGCGGGAGACCCCACGAGCAGTACTTC. The chain combines TRBV28 with TRBJ2-7; 8 bases fit TRBD2. V trimming: 5 bases; J trimming: 5 bases; junction bases outside the gene matches: 8. From germline, CDR1 is MDHEN and CDR2 SYDVKM. The CDR3 extends over 14 amino acids.

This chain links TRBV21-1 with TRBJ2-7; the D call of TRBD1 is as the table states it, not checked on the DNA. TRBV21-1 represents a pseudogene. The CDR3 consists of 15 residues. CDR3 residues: CASSDRQGATYEQYF. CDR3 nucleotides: TGTGCCAGCAGTGACCGACAGGGGGCGACCTACGAGCAGTACTTC.

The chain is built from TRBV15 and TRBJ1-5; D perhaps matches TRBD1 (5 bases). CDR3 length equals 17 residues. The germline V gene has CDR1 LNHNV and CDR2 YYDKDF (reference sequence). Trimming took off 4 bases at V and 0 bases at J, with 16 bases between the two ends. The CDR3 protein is CATSNSVGTVSNQPQHF. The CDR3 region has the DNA TGTGCCACCAGCAATAGCGTCGGGACTGTTAGCAATCAGCCCCAGCATTTT.

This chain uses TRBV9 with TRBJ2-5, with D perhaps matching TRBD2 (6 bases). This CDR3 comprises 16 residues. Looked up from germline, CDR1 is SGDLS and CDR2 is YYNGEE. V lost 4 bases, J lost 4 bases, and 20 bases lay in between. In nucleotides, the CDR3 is TGTGCCAGCAGCTCCATGGGGCAGGGAGGAGGAGAGACCCAGTACTTC. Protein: CASSSMGQGGGETQYF.

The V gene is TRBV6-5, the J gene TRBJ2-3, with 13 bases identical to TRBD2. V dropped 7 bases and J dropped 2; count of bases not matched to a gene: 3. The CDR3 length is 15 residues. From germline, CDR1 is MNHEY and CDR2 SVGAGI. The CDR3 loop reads CASTGTSGTTDTQYF. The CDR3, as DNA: TGTGCCAGCACCGGGACTAGCGGGACCACAGATACGCAGTATTTT.

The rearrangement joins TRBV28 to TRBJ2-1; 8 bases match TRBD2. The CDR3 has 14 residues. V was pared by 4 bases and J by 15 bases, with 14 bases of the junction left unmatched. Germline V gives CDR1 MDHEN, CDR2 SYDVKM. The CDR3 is CASSSTGGPHSPFF. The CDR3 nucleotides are TGTGCCAGCAGTTCTACGGGAGGGCCTCATTCTCCGTTCTTC.

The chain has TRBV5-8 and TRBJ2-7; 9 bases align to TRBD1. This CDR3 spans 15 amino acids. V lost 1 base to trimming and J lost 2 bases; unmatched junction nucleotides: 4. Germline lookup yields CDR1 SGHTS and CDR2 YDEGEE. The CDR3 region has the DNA TGTGCCAGCAGCTTGAAGGGACAGGGACCCTACGAGCAGTACTTC. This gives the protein CASSLKGQGPYEQYF.

The chain's CDR3 is CASSKAGLAGYTTDTQYF. As DNA, the CDR3 is TGTGCCAGCAGCAAAGCAGGACTAGCGGGATACACTACAGATACGCAGTATTTT. J is TRBJ2-3 and V is TRBV21-1; the table calls TRBD2, which could not be checked here. TRBV21-1 is a pseudogene segment. The CDR3 totals 18 residues.

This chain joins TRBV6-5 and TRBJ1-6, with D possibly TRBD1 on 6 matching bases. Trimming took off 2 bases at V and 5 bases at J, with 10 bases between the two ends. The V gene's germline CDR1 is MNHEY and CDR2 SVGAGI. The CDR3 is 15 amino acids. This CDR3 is CASSYGQGNNSPLHF. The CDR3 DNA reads TGTGCCAGCAGTTACGGGCAGGGGAATAATTCACCCCTCCACTTT.

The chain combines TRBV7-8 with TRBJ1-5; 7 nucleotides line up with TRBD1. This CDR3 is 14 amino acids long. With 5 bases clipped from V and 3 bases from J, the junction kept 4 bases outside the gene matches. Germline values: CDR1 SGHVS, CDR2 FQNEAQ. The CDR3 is CASSKDRVNQPQHF. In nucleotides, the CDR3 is TGTGCCAGCAGCAAAGACAGGGTCAATCAGCCCCAGCATTTT.

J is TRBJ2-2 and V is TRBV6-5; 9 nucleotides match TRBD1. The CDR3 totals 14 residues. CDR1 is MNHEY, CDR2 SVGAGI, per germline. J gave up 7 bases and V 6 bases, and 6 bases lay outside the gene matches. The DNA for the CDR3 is TGTGCCAGCAGACCACAGGGGGCCGGCGGGGAGCTGTTTTTT. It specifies CASRPQGAGGELFF.

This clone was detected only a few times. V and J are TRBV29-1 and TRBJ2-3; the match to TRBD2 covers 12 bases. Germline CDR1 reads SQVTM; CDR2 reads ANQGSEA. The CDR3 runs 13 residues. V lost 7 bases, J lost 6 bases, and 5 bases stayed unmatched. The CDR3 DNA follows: TGCAGCGCTAGCGGGAGGGCCAGGGATACGCAGTATTTT. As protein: CSASGRARDTQYF.

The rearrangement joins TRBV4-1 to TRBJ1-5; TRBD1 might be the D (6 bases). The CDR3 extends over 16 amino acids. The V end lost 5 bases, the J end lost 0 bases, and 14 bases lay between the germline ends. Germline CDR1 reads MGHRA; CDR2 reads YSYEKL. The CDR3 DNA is TGCGCCAGCAGCGCCATACAGGGAGCTAGCAATCAGCCCCAGCATTTT. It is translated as CASSAIQGASNQPQHF.

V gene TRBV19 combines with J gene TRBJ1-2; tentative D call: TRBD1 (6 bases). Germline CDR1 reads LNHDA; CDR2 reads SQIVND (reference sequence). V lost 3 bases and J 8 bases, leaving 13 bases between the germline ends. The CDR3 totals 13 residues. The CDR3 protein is CASSIHREGGYTF. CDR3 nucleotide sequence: TGTGCCAGTAGTATCCACAGGGAGGGAGGCTACACCTTC.

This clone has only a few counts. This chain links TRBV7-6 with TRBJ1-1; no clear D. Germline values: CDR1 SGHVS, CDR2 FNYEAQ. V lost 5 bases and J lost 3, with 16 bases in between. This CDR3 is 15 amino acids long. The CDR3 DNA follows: TGTGCCAGCAGCCTGAGTGGGAGCGGGCACACTGAAGCTTTCTTT. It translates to CASSLSGSGHTEAFF.

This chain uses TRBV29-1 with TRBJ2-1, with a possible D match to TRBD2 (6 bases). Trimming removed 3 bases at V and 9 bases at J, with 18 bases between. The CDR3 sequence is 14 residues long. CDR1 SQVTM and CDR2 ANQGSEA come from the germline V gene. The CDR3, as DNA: TGCAGCGTTGACCGAGGGTCTGGAGGGAGTGAGCAGTTCTTC. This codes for CSVDRGSGGSEQFF.

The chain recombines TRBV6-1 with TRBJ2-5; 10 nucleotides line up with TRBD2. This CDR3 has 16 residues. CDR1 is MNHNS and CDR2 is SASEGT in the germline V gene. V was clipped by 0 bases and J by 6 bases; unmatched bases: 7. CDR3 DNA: TGTGCCAGCAGTGAAGCCCTAGCGGGAGAATTGCAGACCCAGTACTTC. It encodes CASSEALAGELQTQYF.

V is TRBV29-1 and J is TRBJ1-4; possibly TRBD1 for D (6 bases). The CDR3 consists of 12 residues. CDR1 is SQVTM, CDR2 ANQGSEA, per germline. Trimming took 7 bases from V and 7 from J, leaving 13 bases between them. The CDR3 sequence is CSARQDGEKLFF. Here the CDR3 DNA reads TGCAGCGCTCGACAGGATGGTGAAAAACTGTTTTTT.

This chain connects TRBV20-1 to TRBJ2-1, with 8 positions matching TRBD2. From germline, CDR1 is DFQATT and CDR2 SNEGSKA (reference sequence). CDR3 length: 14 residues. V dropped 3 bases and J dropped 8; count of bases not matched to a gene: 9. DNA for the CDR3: TGCAGTGCTAGTAGCCCGGGAGGGTTCTATGAGCAGTTCTTC. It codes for CSASSPGGFYEQFF.

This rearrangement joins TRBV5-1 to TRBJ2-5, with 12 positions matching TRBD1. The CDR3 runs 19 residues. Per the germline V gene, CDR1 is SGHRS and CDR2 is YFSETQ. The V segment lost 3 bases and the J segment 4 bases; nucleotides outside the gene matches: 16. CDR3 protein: CASSSRLIPGTGGLETQYF. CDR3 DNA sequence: TGCGCCAGCAGCTCGCGTTTAATTCCCGGGACAGGGGGCTTAGAGACCCAGTACTTC.

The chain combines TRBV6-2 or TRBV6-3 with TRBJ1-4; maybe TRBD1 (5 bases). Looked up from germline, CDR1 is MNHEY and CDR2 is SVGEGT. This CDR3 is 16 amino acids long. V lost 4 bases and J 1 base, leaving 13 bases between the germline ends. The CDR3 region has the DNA TGTGCCAGCAGTTCTGGGACTGCAGGAACTAATGAAAAACTGTTTTTT. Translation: CASSSGTAGTNEKLFF.

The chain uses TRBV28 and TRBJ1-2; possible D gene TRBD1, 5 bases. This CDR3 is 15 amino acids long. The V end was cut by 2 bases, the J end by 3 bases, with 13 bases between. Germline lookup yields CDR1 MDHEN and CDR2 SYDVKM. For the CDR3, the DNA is TGTGCCAGCAGTTTAGAAATCGGGGGGGACTATGGCTACACCTTC. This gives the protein CASSLEIGGDYGYTF.

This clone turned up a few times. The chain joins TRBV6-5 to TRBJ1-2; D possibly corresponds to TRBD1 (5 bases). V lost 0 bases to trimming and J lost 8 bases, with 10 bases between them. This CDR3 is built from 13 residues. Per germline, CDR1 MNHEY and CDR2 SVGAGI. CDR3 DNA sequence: TGTGCCAGCAGTTACTCGGAAGGGGCGGGCTACACCTTC. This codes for CASSYSEGAGYTF.

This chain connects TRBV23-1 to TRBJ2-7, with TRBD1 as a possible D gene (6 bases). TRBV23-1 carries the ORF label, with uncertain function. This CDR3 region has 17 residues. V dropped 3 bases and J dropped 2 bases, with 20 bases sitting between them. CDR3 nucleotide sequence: TGCGCCAGCAGTCACAACTGGGACACCCGGACCACCTACGAGCAGTACTTC. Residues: CASSHNWDTRTTYEQYF.

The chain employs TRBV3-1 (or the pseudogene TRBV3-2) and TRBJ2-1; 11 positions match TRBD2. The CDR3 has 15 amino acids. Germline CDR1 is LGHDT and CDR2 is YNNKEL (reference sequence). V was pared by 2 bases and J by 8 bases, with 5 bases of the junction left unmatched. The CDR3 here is CASSQLAGGGDEQFF. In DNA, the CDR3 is TGTGCCAGCAGCCAACTAGCGGGAGGTGGGGATGAGCAGTTCTTC.

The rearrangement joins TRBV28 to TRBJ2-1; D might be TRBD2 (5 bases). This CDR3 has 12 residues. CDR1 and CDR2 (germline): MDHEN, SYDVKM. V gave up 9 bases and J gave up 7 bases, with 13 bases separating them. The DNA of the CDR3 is TGTGCCAGTAGTACGTCGGGGAATGAGCAGTTCTTC. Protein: CASSTSGNEQFF.

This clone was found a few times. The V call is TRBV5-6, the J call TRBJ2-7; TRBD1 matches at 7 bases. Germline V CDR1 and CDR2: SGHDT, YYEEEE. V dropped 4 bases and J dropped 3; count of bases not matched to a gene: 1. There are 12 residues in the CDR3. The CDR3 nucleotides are TGTGCCAGCAGCAGGGACAGCTACGAGCAGTACTTC. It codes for CASSRDSYEQYF.

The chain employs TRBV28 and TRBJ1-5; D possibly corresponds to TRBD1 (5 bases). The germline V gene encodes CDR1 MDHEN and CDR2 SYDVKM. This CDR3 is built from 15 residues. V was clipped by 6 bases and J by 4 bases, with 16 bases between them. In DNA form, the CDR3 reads TGTGCCAGCAGGCGGGGGACGGATTTAAATCAGCCCCAGCATTTT. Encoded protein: CASRRGTDLNQPQHF.

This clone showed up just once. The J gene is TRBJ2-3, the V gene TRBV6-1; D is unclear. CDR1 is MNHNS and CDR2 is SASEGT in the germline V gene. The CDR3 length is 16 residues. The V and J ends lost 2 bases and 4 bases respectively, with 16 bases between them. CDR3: CASSEWVRTEADTQYF. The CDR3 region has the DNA TGTGCCAGCAGTGAATGGGTGAGAACAGAAGCAGATACGCAGTATTTT.